Presented here are 14 T cell receptor beta chains from one specimen sequenced in a study of T cell changes during pregnancy in multiple sclerosis. The repertoire was sequenced with immunoSEQ multiplex PCR; TCRdb's copy has only in-frame clones and lacks some. The sample shows just under 40,000 clones, 90% of them seen only once. Sequencing used CD4+ T cells from peripheral blood mononuclear cells, obtained in the first trimester of pregnancy. The receptors were gathered from a female donor in good health, enrolled as a control in a pregnancy study.

V gene TRBV5-6 combines with J gene TRBJ1-2, with D tentatively TRBD1 (5 bases). Germline values: CDR1 SGHDT, CDR2 YYEEEE. CDR3 length: 13 residues. V lost 0 bases to trimming and J lost 4 bases, with 7 bases between them. The CDR3 coding sequence is TGTGCCAGCAGCTTGGGACAGTCCTATGGCTACACCTTC. Its translation: CASSLGQSYGYTF. Based on the CDR3 plus reference TRBV5-6 and TRBJ1-2, the full variable domain is DAGVTQSPTHLIKTRGQQVTLRCSPKSGHDTVSWYQQALGQGPQFIFQYYEEEERQRGNFPDRFSGHQFPNYSSELNVNALLLGDSALYLCASSLGQSYGYTFGSGTRLTVV.

The CDR3 DNA sequence: TGTGCCTCGGGACAGGGGGCTCTTCAGAACACTGAAGCTTTCTTT. Protein product: CASGQGALQNTEAFF. The chain employs TRBV19 and TRBJ1-1, with TRBD1 matching over 12 bases. This CDR3 has 15 residues. Looked up from germline, CDR1 is LNHDA and CDR2 is SQIVND (reference sequence). The trim removed 11 bases at V and 1 base at J, leaving 8 bases unmatched.

The CDR3 protein is CASSISTPTNEKLFF. CDR3 bases: TGTGCCAGTAGTATCTCGACACCAACTAATGAAAAACTGTTTTTT. The genes are TRBV19 and TRBJ1-4, with no clear D. CDR1 and CDR2 (germline): LNHDA, SQIVND (reference sequence). There are 15 residues in the CDR3. Trimming stripped 3 bases from V and 0 bases from J, with 8 bases between.

The chain is built from TRBV14 and TRBJ1-2, with 10 bases aligning to TRBD1. This CDR3 region has 16 residues. V shed 1 base and J 4 bases; nucleotides not matched to a gene: 6. CDR1 and CDR2 from the germline V gene are SGHDN and FVKESK. This chain's CDR3 is CASSQVETGGPYGYTF. The DNA of the CDR3 is TGTGCCAGCAGCCAAGTTGAGACAGGGGGCCCCTATGGCTACACCTTC.

The chain links TRBV19 to TRBJ2-3, with D possibly matching TRBD2 (7 bases). The CDR3 totals 17 residues. The V end was cut by 1 base, the J end by 2 bases, with 16 bases between. Germline V CDR1 and CDR2: LNHDA, SQIVND (reference sequence). In DNA form, the CDR3 reads TGTGCCAGTAGTATAGGGTCGCGGCGGGGGCACACAGATACGCAGTATTTT. It is translated as CASSIGSRRGHTDTQYF.

The chain combines TRBV9 with TRBJ1-2; perhaps TRBD1 as D (5 bases). The V gene's germline CDR1 is SGDLS and CDR2 YYNGEE. The CDR3 extends over 14 amino acids. With 4 bases removed from V and 2 bases from J, the gap between germline ends came to 12 bases. The CDR3 DNA follows: TGTGCCAGCAGCAGACAGTCCCTCAACTATGGCTACACCTTC. Its translation: CASSRQSLNYGYTF.

V and J are TRBV21-1 and TRBJ1-6; the table's D call of TRBD1 was not tested on the DNA. TRBV21-1 is noted as a pseudogene. The CDR3 is 20 residues long. CDR3 loop: CASSKEYSHPSASYNSPLHF. In DNA form, the CDR3 reads TGTGCCAGCAGCAAAGAATACAGCCACCCTTCAGCATCCTATAATTCACCCCTCCACTTT.

The J gene is TRBJ2-5, the V gene TRBV5-1; possible D gene TRBD1, 5 bases. V was pared by 1 base and J by 2 bases, with 9 bases between. Per germline, CDR1 SGHRS and CDR2 YFSETQ. The CDR3 contains 14 residues. CDR3 protein: CASSLSAGQETQYF. CDR3 DNA: TGCGCCAGCAGCTTGTCTGCAGGGCAAGAGACCCAGTACTTC.

The chain is built from TRBV4-1 and TRBJ2-3; D is ambiguous. The CDR3 is 16 amino acids. From germline, CDR1 is MGHRA and CDR2 YSYEKL. The V gene lost 1 base and the J gene lost 2 bases, with 13 bases spanning the gap. In DNA form, the CDR3 reads TGCGCCAGCAGCCAAGTACAGTCTGCCATCACAGATACGCAGTATTTT. Its protein product is CASSQVQSAITDTQYF.

This clone appeared a few times. Other DNA sequences in the same sample also yield this CDR3. The CDR3 loop is CASSSNRQARNTIYF. The CDR3 DNA follows: TGTGCCAGCAGTTCCAACCGACAGGCTAGAAACACCATATATTTT. This chain links TRBV6-6 with TRBJ1-3, with a weak D call TRBD1 (6 bases). V dropped 4 bases and J dropped 5 bases, with 15 bases sitting between them. Looked up from germline, CDR1 is MNHNY and CDR2 is SVGAGI (reference sequence). CDR3 length: 15 residues.

The chain links TRBV6-1 to TRBJ2-2, with 7 bases identical to TRBD1. V shed 6 bases and J 0 bases; nucleotides not matched to a gene: 4. This CDR3 has 15 residues. Germline V gives CDR1 MNHNS, CDR2 SASEGT. CDR3 DNA sequence: TGTGCCAGCAGAGCCGGGACAGCGAACACCGGGGAGCTGTTTTTT. Its protein product is CASRAGTANTGELFF.

This clone has only a few counts. V usage is TRBV12-5 and J usage is TRBJ1-1, with D possibly matching TRBD1 (5 bases). The germline V and J ends were trimmed by 3 bases and 11 bases, with 10 bases remaining between them. Germline CDR1 LGHNT, CDR2 FRNRAP. The CDR3 spans 11 residues. CDR3 DNA sequence: TGTGCTAGTGGTTTAGAGCGGGGGGCTTTCTTT. Residues: CASGLERGAFF.

The genes are TRBV28 and TRBJ2-2; 7 nucleotides align to TRBD1. CDR3 length: 14 residues. CDR1 and CDR2 (germline): MDHEN, SYDVKM. V trimming: 9 bases; J trimming: 0 bases; junction bases outside the gene matches: 4. CDR3 protein: CASTGTANTGELFF. The DNA of the CDR3 is TGTGCCAGTACCGGGACAGCGAACACCGGGGAGCTGTTTTTT. The variable domain in full, completed from reference TRBV28 and TRBJ2-2, reads DVKVTQSSRYLVKRTGEKVFLECVQDMDHENMFWYRQDPGLGLRLIYFSYDVKMKEKGDIPEGYSVSREKKERFSLILESASTNQTSMYLCASTGTANTGELFFGEGSRLTVL.

The chain employs TRBV7-2 and TRBJ2-7, with 10 bases fitting TRBD1. Trimming removed 6 bases from V and 4 bases from J; junction bases left unmatched: 9. This CDR3 has 15 residues. CDR1 and CDR2 from the germline V gene are SGHTA and FQGNSA. CDR3 coding DNA: TGTGCCAGCAGACCTTGGGACAGGGGTGCGTACGAGCAGTACTTC. Translated, it gives CASRPWDRGAYEQYF. The variable domain in full, completed from reference TRBV7-2 and TRBJ2-7, reads GAGVSQSPSNKVTEKGKDVELRCDPISGHTALYWYRQSLGQGLEFLIYFQGNSAPDKSGLPSDRFSAERTGGSVSTLTIQRTQQEDSAVYLCASRPWDRGAYEQYFGPGTRLTVT.